Following are 25 T cell receptor beta chains from one sample sequenced in a study of blood T cell repertoires in COVID-19 (dated by TCRdb to about 2020). The library was made by the immunoSEQ multiplex PCR assay. TCRdb re-hosts the immuneACCESS table, in-frame sequences only. Its copies lack some clones; in the studies checked, an unresolved V gene accounts for under half of them, and the cause for the rest is not known. The sample table records over 60,000 clones; 75% to 90% of these occur just once. The ten largest clones represent 35% to 40% of the sample. The source material was peripheral blood. The receptors were gathered from an elderly woman with active or convalescent COVID-19.

The chain has TRBV7-9 and TRBJ2-3; maybe TRBD2 (7 bases). This CDR3 contains 14 residues. Deletions cut 5 bases from V and 2 bases from J, with 11 bases between. Germline V gives CDR1 SEHNR, CDR2 FQNEAQ (reference sequence). The CDR3 coding sequence is TGTGCCAGCAGCCCGGGGGGCCTCACAGATACGCAGTATTTT. Translated, it gives CASSPGGLTDTQYF.

The chain joins TRBV7-8 to TRBJ2-2; no clear D. The CDR3 totals 16 residues. Between the trimmed V and J ends, which lost 10 bases and 4 bases, there was a span of 22 bases. Germline assignment: CDR1 SGHVS and CDR2 FQNEAQ. DNA of the CDR3: TGTGCCACCGTTCAATCGTACACGCGGCCCACCGGGGAGCTGTTTTTT. Its translation: CATVQSYTRPTGELFF.

The chain links TRBV16 to TRBJ2-3; a possible D gene is TRBD2 (6 bases). Per the germline V gene, CDR1 is KGHSY and CDR2 is FQNENV. Trimming took off 7 bases at V and 4 bases at J, with 18 bases between the two ends. The CDR3 covers 15 residues. CDR3 sequence reads: CASTAKVGGPDTQYF. CDR3 bases: TGTGCCAGCACCGCCAAAGTGGGGGGTCCAGATACGCAGTATTTT.

The chain combines TRBV3-1 (or the pseudogene TRBV3-2) with TRBJ2-5; D is uncertain. The V end was cut by 6 bases, the J end by 3 bases, with 17 bases between. The CDR3 contains 15 residues. Germline V gives CDR1 LGHDT, CDR2 YNNKEL (reference sequence). The CDR3 sequence is CASSPFLTIKETQYF. CDR3 DNA: TGTGCCAGCAGTCCATTCCTCACAATAAAAGAGACCCAGTACTTC.

The chain couples TRBV21-1 to TRBJ1-2; the table's D gene call, TRBD1, was not cross checked with the DNA. TRBV21-1 is a pseudogene locus. The CDR3 contains 11 residues. The CDR3 sequence: CASSKEGRAGF. In nucleotides, the CDR3 is TGTGCCAGCAGCAAAGAAGGTCGTGCAGGATTC.

This clone has only one observation. V gene TRBV4-3 combines with J gene TRBJ2-2; 7 bases are shared with TRBD2. V was pared by 1 base and J by 2 bases, with 4 bases of the junction left unmatched. CDR3 length: 16 residues. The V gene's germline CDR1 is LGHNA and CDR2 YSLEER. The CDR3 sequence: CASSQVTGGNTGELFF. DNA for the CDR3: TGCGCCAGCAGCCAAGTGACGGGGGGAAACACCGGGGAGCTGTTTTTT.

The chain has TRBV5-4 and TRBJ2-3, with TRBD1 identical over 11 bases. CDR1 and CDR2 (germline): SGHNT, YYREEE (reference sequence). The CDR3 covers 15 residues. V dropped 3 bases and J dropped 6; count of bases not matched to a gene: 6. The CDR3, as DNA: TGTGCCAGCAGCTCGGAGGGACAGGGGGTTGATACGCAGTATTTT. This encodes CASSSEGQGVDTQYF.

The chain carries TRBV29-1 and TRBJ1-1; no reliable D call. There are 13 residues in the CDR3. Germline CDR1 SQVTM, CDR2 ANQGSEA. V shed 5 bases and J shed 0 bases, with 10 bases lying between them. The CDR3 DNA reads TGCAGCGTTACGGAGCCTATGAACACTGAAGCTTTCTTT. Protein product: CSVTEPMNTEAFF. Together with reference TRBV29-1 and TRBJ1-1, the CDR3 gives the full variable domain: SAVISQKPSRDICQRGTSLTIQCQVDSQVTMMFWYRQQPGQSLTLIATANQGSEATYESGFVIDKFPISRPNLTFSTLTVSNMSPEDSSIYLCSVTEPMNTEAFFGQGTRLTVV.

This clone was seen a few times. The chain employs TRBV19 and TRBJ1-5; TRBD1 matches at 8 bases. The V gene end was trimmed by 0 bases and the J gene end by 6 bases; junction bases not matched to a gene: 4. This CDR3 is built from 15 residues. CDR1 and CDR2 from the germline V gene are LNHDA and SQIVND (reference sequence). The CDR3 reads CASSIETGVRQPQHF. Here the CDR3 DNA reads TGTGCCAGTAGTATAGAGACAGGGGTGCGTCAGCCCCAGCATTTT. The whole variable domain, filled in from reference TRBV19 and TRBJ1-5, reads DGGITQSPKYLFRKEGQNVTLSCEQNLNHDAMYWYRQDPGQGLRLIYYSQIVNDFQKGDIAEGYSVSREKKESFPLTVTSAQKNPTAFYLCASSIETGVRQPQHFGDGTRLSIL.

This rearrangement joins TRBV15 to TRBJ1-2, with D unresolved. This CDR3 is 15 amino acids long. V dropped 0 bases and J dropped 5 bases, with 13 bases sitting between them. Germline-derived CDR1 and CDR2 are LNHNV and YYDKDF (reference sequence). DNA of the CDR3: TGTGCCACCAGCAGAGATCGCCAGGCACGGTATGGCTACACCTTC. Residues: CATSRDRQARYGYTF.

The rearrangement links TRBV3-1 (or the pseudogene TRBV3-2) to TRBJ1-1, with 8 bases aligning to TRBD1. V shed 1 base, J shed 1 base, and the junction held 5 bases outside the gene matches. Germline assignment: CDR1 LGHDT and CDR2 YNNKEL (reference sequence). CDR3 size: 16 residues. CDR3 nucleotide sequence: TGTGCCAGCAGCCAAGCGTCTACAGGGGGGAACACTGAAGCTTTCTTT. It is translated as CASSQASTGGNTEAFF.

CDR3 DNA: TGTGCCACCGACCGGGACAGGGTAAATGGCTACACCTTC. Its protein is CATDRDRVNGYTF. V is TRBV28 and J is TRBJ1-2; 9 bases agree with TRBD1. The CDR3 is 13 amino acids. The V and J ends lost 10 bases and 6 bases, in that order; junction bases with no gene match: 9. From germline, CDR1 is MDHEN and CDR2 SYDVKM.

The chain couples TRBV28 to TRBJ1-2; D call uncertain. Per germline, CDR1 MDHEN and CDR2 SYDVKM. The V end lost 5 bases, the J end lost 8 bases, and 9 bases lay between the germline ends. There are 11 residues in the CDR3. CDR3 sequence reads: CASSPLRGYTF. CDR3 sequence (DNA): TGTGCCAGCAGTCCCCTACGAGGCTACACCTTC.

The chain couples TRBV9 to TRBJ2-2; tentative D call: TRBD2 (5 bases). The CDR3 sequence is 14 residues long. The germline CDR1 and CDR2 sequences are SGDLS and YYNGEE. Trimming left V 0 bases short and J 7 bases short, with 10 bases between. The CDR3, as DNA: TGTGCCAGCAGCGTAGGACGAGAGGGCGGGGAGCTGTTTTTT. It is translated as CASSVGREGGELFF.

The chain carries TRBV12-3 or TRBV12-4 and TRBJ1-2, with D possibly matching TRBD1 (6 bases). The CDR3 extends over 13 amino acids. Deletions cut 5 bases from V and 4 bases from J, with 11 bases between. CDR3 DNA sequence: TGTGCCAGCAGTACGGGGACAAGCTATGGCTACACCTTC. Translating it yields CASSTGTSYGYTF.

The V gene is TRBV3-1 (or the pseudogene TRBV3-2), the J gene TRBJ2-2, with D perhaps matching TRBD2 (6 bases). The CDR3 covers 15 residues. Trimming left V 6 bases short and J 1 base short, with 12 bases between. Germline values: CDR1 LGHDT, CDR2 YNNKEL (reference sequence). CDR3 sequence (DNA): TGTGCCAGCAGTCATGGAGGGCGGAACACCGGGGAGCTGTTTTTT. It is translated as CASSHGGRNTGELFF.

CDR3 DNA: TGTGCCAGTAGTATTCAACTAGACAGCTACACCTTC. This sequence encodes CASSIQLDSYTF. The chain recombines TRBV19 with TRBJ1-2; D unclear. CDR1 is LNHDA, CDR2 SQIVND, per germline (reference sequence). Trimming left V 3 bases short and J 9 bases short, with 11 bases between. This CDR3 spans 12 amino acids.

DNA of the CDR3: TGCGCCAGCAGCGATAGTGGGGGGTCCTACAATGAGCAGTTCTTC. Translation: CASSDSGGSYNEQFF. The chain employs TRBV4-3 and TRBJ2-1; a weak D match, TRBD2 (6 bases). CDR1 and CDR2 (germline): LGHNA, YSLEER. The V end was cut by 5 bases, the J end by 1 base, with 12 bases between. This CDR3 contains 15 residues.

The sample holds a few counts of this clone. The V and J genes are TRBV5-8 and TRBJ1-2; unclear D gene. V shed 4 bases and J shed 2 bases, with 12 bases lying between them. Germline loops: CDR1 SGHTS, CDR2 YDEGEE. The CDR3 is made up of 14 amino acids. The DNA of the CDR3 is TGTGCCAGCAGCCACACGGGATCCAACTATGGCTACACCTTC. Protein: CASSHTGSNYGYTF.

The CDR3 DNA sequence: TGTGCCAGCAGTCTTGGTAGGGACAGGAGTGAAGCTTTCTTT. Amino acid sequence: CASSLGRDRSEAFF. The V call is TRBV11-1, the J call TRBJ1-1, with 8 bases aligning to TRBD1. This CDR3 spans 14 amino acids. The germline V gene has CDR1 SGHAT and CDR2 FQDESV (reference sequence). With 6 bases clipped from V and 7 bases from J, the junction kept 10 bases outside the gene matches.

The chain uses TRBV6-1 and TRBJ1-6, with 7 positions matching TRBD1. The V segment lost 3 bases and the J segment 11 bases; nucleotides outside the gene matches: 7. CDR3 size: 14 residues. Germline V gene sequence: CDR1 MNHNS, CDR2 SASEGT. CDR3 amino acids: CASSDHRGQTPLHF. Written as DNA, the CDR3 is TGTGCCAGCAGTGACCACAGGGGTCAAACACCCCTCCACTTT.

The chain joins TRBV28 to TRBJ2-7; 8 nucleotides match TRBD1. After removal of 5 bases from V and 5 bases from J, the junction contained 2 bases not matched to a gene. This CDR3 has 12 amino acids. Germline V gives CDR1 MDHEN, CDR2 SYDVKM. The CDR3 is CASSADRDEQYF. The CDR3 nucleotides are TGTGCCAGCAGTGCGGACAGGGACGAGCAGTACTTC.

The chain combines TRBV4-3 with TRBJ1-2; 8 bases match TRBD1. In germline, CDR1 is LGHNA, CDR2 YSLEER. Unmatched junction bases numbered 8, after V lost 4 bases and J lost 4 bases. The CDR3 is 15 amino acids. The CDR3: CASSPDRDRGYGYTF. The CDR3 nucleotides read TGCGCCAGCAGCCCGGACAGGGACCGGGGCTATGGCTACACCTTC.

This chain uses TRBV29-1 with TRBJ2-5, with 7 bases aligning to TRBD1. The CDR3 runs 12 residues. Trimming removed 8 bases from V and 1 base from J; junction bases left unmatched: 4. Germline V CDR1 and CDR2: SQVTM, ANQGSEA. The CDR3 spells CSTGDSQETQYF. The CDR3 nucleotides are TGCAGCACCGGGGACAGCCAAGAGACCCAGTACTTC. The full variable domain, in which reference TRBV29-1 and TRBJ2-5 provide the parts outside the CDR3, is SAVISQKPSRDICQRGTSLTIQCQVDSQVTMMFWYRQQPGQSLTLIATANQGSEATYESGFVIDKFPISRPNLTFSTLTVSNMSPEDSSIYLCSTGDSQETQYFGPGTRLLVL.

The V and J genes are TRBV14 and TRBJ2-7; 7 positions match TRBD1. The CDR3 extends over 14 amino acids. V dropped 4 bases and J dropped 4; count of bases not matched to a gene: 7. Germline V gene data show CDR1 as SGHDN and CDR2 as FVKESK. DNA of the CDR3: TGTGCCAGCAGCCTCTGGACAGGACTTTACGAGCAGTACTTC. It encodes CASSLWTGLYEQYF.